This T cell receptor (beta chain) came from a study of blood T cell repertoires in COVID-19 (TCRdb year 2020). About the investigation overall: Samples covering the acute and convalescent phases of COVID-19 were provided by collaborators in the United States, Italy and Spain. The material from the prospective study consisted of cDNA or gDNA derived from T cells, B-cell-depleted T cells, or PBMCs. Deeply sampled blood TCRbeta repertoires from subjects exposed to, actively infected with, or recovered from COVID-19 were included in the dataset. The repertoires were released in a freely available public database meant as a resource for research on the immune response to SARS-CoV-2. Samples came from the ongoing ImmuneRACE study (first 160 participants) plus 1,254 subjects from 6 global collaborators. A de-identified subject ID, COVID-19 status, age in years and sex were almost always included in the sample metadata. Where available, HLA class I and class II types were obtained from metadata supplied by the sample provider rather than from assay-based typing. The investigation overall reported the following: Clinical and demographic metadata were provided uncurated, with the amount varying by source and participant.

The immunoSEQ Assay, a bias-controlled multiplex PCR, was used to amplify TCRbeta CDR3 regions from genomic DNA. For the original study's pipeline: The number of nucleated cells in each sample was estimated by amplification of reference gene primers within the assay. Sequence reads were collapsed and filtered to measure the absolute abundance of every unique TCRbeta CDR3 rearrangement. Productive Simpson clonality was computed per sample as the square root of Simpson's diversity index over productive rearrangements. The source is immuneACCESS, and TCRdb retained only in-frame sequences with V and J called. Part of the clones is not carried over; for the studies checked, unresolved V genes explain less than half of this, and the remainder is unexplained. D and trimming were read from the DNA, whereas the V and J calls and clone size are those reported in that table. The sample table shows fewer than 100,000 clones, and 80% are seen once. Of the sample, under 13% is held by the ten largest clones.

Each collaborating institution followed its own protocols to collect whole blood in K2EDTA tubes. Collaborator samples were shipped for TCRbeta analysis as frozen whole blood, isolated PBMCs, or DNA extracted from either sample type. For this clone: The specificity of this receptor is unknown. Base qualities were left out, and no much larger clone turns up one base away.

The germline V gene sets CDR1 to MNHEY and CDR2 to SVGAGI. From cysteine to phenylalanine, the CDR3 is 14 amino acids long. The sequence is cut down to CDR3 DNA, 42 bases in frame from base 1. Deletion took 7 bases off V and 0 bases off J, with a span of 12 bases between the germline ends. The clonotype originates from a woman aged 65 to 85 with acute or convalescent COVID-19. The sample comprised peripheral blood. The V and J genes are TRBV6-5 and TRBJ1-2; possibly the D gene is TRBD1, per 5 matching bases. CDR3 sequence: CASKPTGANYGYTF. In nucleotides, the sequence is TGTGCCAGCAAACCTACAGGAGCTAACTATGGCTACACCTTC.